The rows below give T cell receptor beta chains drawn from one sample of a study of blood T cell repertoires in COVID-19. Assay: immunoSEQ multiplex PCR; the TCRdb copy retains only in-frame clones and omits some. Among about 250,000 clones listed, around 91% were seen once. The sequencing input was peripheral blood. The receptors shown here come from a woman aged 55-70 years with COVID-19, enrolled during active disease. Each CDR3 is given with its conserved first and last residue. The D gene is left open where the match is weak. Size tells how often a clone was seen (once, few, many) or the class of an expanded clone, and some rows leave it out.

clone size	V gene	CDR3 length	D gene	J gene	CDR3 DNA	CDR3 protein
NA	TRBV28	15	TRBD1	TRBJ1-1	TGTGCCAGCAGTTCACCCAGGGGGGCGCCCACTGAAGCTTTCTTT	CASSSPRGAPTEAFF
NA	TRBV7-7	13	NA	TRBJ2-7	TGTGCTAGCAGCTTGGCAGGGCGTGACGAGCAGTACTTC	CASSLAGRDEQYF
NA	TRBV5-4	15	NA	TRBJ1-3	TGTGCCAGCAGCTTTCGGGGAGGCTCTGGAAACACCATATATTTT	CASSFRGGSGNTIYF
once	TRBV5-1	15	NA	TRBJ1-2	TGCGCCAGCAGCTTGGAGGTAGCTGGAGGCTATGGCTACACCTTC	CASSLEVAGGYGYTF
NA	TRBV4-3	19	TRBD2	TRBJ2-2	TGCGCCAGCAGCCAAGATCTGCCCAGCGGGGGGGCCGGGACCGGGGAGCTGTTTTTT	CASSQDLPSGGAGTGELFF
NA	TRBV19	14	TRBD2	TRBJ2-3	TGTGCCAGTCGTGAGCGGGGGGGCGGGGGTACGCAGTATTTT	CASRERGGGGTQYF
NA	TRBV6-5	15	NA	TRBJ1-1	TGTGCCAGCAGTTACTTGGGCAGAGAGAACACTGAAGCTTTCTTT	CASSYLGRENTEAFF
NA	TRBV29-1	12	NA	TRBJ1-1	TGCAGCGTTGTCGAGGGCCCCACTGAAGCTTTCTTT	CSVVEGPTEAFF
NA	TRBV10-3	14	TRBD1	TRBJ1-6	TGTGCCATCAGAAACTCGACAGGGATCTCACCCCTCCACTTT	CAIRNSTGISPLHF
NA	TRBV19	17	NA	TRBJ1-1	TGTGCCAGTAGTATCTCCCCAGGGCAGGGAATGAACACTGAAGCTTTCTTT	CASSISPGQGMNTEAFF
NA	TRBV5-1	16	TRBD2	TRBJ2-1	TGCGCCAGCAGCTTGAGTCAACTAGCGGAGGGCAATGAGCAGTTCTTC	CASSLSQLAEGNEQFF
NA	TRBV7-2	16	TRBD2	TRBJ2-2	TGTGCCAGCAGCGCTACTAGCGGCGCGAACACCGGGGAGCTGTTTTTT	CASSATSGANTGELFF
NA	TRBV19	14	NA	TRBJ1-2	TGTGCCACCGAAACGGGGCAGGGGAACTATGGCTACACCTTC	CATETGQGNYGYTF
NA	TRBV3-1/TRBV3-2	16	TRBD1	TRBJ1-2	TGTGCCAGCAGCCAAGATCACGGACAGGGGCGATATGGCTACACCTTC	CASSQDHGQGRYGYTF
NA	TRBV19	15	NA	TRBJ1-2	TGTGCCAGTAAGGAGAGTTGGGGGCCGGACTATGGCTACACCTTC	CASKESWGPDYGYTF
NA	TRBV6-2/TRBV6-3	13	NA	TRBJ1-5	TGTGCCAGCAGTTGGACAGAGAATCAGCCCCAGCATTTT	CASSWTENQPQHF
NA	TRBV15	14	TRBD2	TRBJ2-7	TGTGCCACCAGCAGTTCGGGGGGGCGACACGAGCAGTACTTC	CATSSSGGRHEQYF
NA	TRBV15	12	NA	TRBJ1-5	TGTGCCACCAGCTCCCCACGGCAGCCCCAGCATTTT	CATSSPRQPQHF
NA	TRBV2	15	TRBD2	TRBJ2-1	TGTGCCAGCAGACGAACTAGCGGGGTTTACAATGAGCAGTTCTTC	CASRRTSGVYNEQFF
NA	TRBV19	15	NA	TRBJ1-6	TGTGCCAGTAGTATCAAGGACACCCATAATTCACCCCTCCACTTT	CASSIKDTHNSPLHF
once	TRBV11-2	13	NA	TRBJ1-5	TGTGCCAGCAGCCGGGACACCGATCAGCCCCAGCATTTT	CASSRDTDQPQHF
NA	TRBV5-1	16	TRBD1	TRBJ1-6	TGCGCCAGCAGCCTGGCGCGCGGGACAGGTAATTCACCCCTCCACTTT	CASSLARGTGNSPLHF
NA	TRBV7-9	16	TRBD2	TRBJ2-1	TGTGCCAGCAGCCCCTGGTTTAGCGGGGGTTCCAATGAGCAGTTCTTC	CASSPWFSGGSNEQFF
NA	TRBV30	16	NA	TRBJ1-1	TGTGCCTGGCTCCCCTCGACAGCAGCAAAGAACACTGAAGCTTTCTTT	CAWLPSTAAKNTEAFF
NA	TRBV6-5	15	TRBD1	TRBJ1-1	TGTGCCAGCAGTTACTCGACAGGGTCGATCACTGAAGCTTTCTTT	CASSYSTGSITEAFF
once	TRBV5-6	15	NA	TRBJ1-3	TGTGCCAGCAGCTTGCGCGGGGGGACTGGAAACACCATATATTTT	CASSLRGGTGNTIYF
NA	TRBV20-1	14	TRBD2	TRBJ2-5	TGCAGTGCTAGTTGGGGCGGGGGGCTAGAGACCCAGTACTTC	CSASWGGGLETQYF
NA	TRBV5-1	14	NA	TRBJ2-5	TGCGCCAGCAGCTTTCATCAGGTACAAGAGACCCAGTACTTC	CASSFHQVQETQYF
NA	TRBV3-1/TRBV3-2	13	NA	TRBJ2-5	TGTGCCAGCAGCCAAGTAAGGGGGGAGACCCAGTACTTC	CASSQVRGETQYF
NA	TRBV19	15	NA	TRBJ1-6	TGTGCCAGTAGAATTCAGGGCAACTATAATTCACCCCTCCACTTT	CASRIQGNYNSPLHF
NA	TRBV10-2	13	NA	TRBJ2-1	TGCGCCAGCAACGGCGGCGGTTACAATGAGCAGTTCTTC	CASNGGGYNEQFF
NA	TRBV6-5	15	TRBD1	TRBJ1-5	TGTGCCAGCAGTTACTCACAGGGGGCGGGACAGCCCCAGCATTTT	CASSYSQGAGQPQHF
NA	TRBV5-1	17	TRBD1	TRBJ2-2	TGCGCCAGCAGCTTAAATCCGGGACAGGGAAGGGCCGGGGAGCTGTTTTTT	CASSLNPGQGRAGELFF
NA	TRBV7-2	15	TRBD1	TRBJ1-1	TGTGCCAGCAGCACCAGAGACAGGGGGGGGACTGAAGCTTTCTTT	CASSTRDRGGTEAFF
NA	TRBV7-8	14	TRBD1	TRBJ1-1	TGTGCCAGCAGCTTGGGGACAGCGAACACTGAAGCTTTCTTT	CASSLGTANTEAFF
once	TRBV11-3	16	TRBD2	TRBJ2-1	TGTGCCAGCAGCCCACTTGCGGGGGGGACCGACAATGAGCAGTTCTTC	CASSPLAGGTDNEQFF
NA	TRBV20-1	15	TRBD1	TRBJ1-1	TGCAGTGCTAGTGGCGGGACAGCACTGAACACTGAAGCTTTCTTT	CSASGGTALNTEAFF
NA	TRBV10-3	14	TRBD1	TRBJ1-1	TGTGCCATCTCGCCCGACAGGGGGAACACTGAAGCTTTCTTT	CAISPDRGNTEAFF
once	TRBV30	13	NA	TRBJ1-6	TGTGCCTGGAGTGGAAGGGGCTATTCACCCCTCCACTTT	CAWSGRGYSPLHF
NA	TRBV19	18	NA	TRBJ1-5	TGTGCCAGTAGTTTACAGGCACAAAGGGGATATAGCAATCAGCCCCAGCATTTT	CASSLQAQRGYSNQPQHF
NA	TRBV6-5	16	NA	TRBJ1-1	TGTGCCAGCAGCTACTCACCACAGGGAAGGGCCACTGAAGCTTTCTTT	CASSYSPQGRATEAFF
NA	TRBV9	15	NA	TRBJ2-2	TGTGCCAGCAGCGCGGGACATACGAACACCGGGGAGCTGTTTTTT	CASSAGHTNTGELFF
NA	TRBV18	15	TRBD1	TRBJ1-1	TGTGCCAGCTCAGGGACAGGGGGCAGGAACACTGAAGCTTTCTTT	CASSGTGGRNTEAFF
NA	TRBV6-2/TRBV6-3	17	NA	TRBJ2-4	TGTGCCAGCAGTTGGCCTCAGGTCCAGGAAGCCAAAAACATTCAGTACTTC	CASSWPQVQEAKNIQYF
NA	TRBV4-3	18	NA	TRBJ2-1	TGCGCCAGCAGCCAAGATCGAGGGGGGGGATATAAGGACAATGAGCAGTTCTTC	CASSQDRGGGYKDNEQFF
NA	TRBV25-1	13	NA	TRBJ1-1	TGTGCCAGCAGATATCACAGGGATACTGAAGCTTTCTTT	CASRYHRDTEAFF
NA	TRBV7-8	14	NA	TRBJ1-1	TGTGCCAGCAGCACAGCCACTCAGAACACTGAAGCTTTCTTT	CASSTATQNTEAFF
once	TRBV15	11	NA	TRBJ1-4	TGTGCCACCAGCAGAGCCGGGAAACTGTTTTTT	CATSRAGKLFF
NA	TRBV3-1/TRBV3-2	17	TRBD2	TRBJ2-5	TGTGCCAGCAGCCAAGATTCGACTAGCGGGGGGGTAGAGACCCAGTACTTC	CASSQDSTSGGVETQYF
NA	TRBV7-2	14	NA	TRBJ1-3	TGTGCCAGCAGCTCCGAGCGGAGTGGAAACACCATATATTTT	CASSSERSGNTIYF
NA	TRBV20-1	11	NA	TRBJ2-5	TGCAGTTTCCCCGGGGAGGAGACCCAGTACTTC	CSFPGEETQYF